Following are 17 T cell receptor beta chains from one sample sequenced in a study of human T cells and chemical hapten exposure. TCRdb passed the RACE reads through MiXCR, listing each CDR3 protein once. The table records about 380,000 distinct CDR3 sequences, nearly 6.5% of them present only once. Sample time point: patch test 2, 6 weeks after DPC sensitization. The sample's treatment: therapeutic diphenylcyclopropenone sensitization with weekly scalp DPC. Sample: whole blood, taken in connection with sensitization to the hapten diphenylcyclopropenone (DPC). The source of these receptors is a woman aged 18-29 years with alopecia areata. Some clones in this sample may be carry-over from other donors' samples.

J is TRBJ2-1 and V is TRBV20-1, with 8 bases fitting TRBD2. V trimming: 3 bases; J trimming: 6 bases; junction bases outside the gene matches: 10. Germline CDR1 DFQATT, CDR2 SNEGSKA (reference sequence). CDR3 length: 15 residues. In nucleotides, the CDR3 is TGCAGTGCTAGGGAAACGGGGGGGCCGACCAATGAGCAGTTCTTC. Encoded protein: CSARETGGPTNEQFF.

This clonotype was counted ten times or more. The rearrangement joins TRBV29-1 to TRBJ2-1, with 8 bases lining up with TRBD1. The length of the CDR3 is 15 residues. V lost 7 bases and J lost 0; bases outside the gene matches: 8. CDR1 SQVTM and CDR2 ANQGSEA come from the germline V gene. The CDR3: CSAEGQESSYNEQFF. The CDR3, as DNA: TGCAGCGCCGAGGGACAGGAGAGCTCCTACAATGAGCAGTTCTTC.

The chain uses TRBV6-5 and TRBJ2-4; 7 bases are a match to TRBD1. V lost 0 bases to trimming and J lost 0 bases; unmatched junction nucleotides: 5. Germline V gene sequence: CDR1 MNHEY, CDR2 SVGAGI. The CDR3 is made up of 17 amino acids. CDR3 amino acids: CASSYSNRGLAKNIQYF. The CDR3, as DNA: TGTGCCAGCAGTTACTCCAACAGGGGCCTAGCCAAAAACATTCAGTACTTC.

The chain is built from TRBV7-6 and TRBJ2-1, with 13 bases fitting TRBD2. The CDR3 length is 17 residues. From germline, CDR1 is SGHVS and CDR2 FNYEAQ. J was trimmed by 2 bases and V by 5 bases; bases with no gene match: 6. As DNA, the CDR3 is TGTGCCAGCAGCACCGGACTAGCGGGGGATACCTACAATGAGCAGTTCTTC. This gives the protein CASSTGLAGDTYNEQFF.

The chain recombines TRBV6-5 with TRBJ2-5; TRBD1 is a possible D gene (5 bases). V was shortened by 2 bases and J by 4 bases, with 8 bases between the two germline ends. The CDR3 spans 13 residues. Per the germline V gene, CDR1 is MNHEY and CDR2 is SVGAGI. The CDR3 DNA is TGTGCCAGCAGTTACCCAGGGTCAGAGACCCAGTACTTC. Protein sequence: CASSYPGSETQYF.

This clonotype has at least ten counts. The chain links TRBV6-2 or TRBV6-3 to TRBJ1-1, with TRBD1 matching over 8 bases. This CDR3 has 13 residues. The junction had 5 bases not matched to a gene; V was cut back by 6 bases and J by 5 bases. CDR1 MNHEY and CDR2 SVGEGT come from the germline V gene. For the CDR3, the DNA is TGTGCCAGCAGGGGGACAGGTCAAACTGAAGCTTTCTTT. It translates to CASRGTGQTEAFF.

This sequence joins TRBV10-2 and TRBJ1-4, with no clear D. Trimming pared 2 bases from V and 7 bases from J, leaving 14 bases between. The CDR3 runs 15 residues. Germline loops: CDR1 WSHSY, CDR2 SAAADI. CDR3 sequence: CASSEMDFGGEKLFF. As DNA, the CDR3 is TGCGCCAGCAGTGAGATGGACTTCGGAGGTGAAAAACTGTTTTTT.

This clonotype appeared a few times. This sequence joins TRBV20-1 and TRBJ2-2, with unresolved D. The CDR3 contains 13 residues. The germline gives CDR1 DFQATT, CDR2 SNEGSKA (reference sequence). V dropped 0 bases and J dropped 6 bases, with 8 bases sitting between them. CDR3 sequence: CSARDPTAGELFF. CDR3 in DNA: TGCAGTGCTAGAGATCCCACGGCCGGGGAGCTGTTTTTT.

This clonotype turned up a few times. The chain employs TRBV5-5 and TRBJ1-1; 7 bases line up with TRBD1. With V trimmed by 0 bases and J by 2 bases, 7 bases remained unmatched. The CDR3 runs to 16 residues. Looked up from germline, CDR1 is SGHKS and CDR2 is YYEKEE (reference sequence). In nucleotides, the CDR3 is TGTGCCAGCAGCTTGGGGTTGGACAGGCCTAACACTGAAGCTTTCTTT. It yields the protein CASSLGLDRPNTEAFF.

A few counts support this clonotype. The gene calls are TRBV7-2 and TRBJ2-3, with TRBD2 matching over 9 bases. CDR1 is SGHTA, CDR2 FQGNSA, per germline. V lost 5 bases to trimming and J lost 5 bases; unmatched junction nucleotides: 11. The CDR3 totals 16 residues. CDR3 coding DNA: TGTGCCAGCAGCGAAGTTCCGCGGGGGGGCCAAGATACGCAGTATTTT. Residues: CASSEVPRGGQDTQYF.

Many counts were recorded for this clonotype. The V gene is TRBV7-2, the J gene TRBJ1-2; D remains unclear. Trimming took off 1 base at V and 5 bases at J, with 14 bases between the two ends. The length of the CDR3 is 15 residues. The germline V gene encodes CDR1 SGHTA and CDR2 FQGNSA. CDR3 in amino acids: CASSLDGGPRYGYTF. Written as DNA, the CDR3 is TGTGCCAGCAGCTTAGATGGAGGACCGCGATATGGCTACACCTTC.

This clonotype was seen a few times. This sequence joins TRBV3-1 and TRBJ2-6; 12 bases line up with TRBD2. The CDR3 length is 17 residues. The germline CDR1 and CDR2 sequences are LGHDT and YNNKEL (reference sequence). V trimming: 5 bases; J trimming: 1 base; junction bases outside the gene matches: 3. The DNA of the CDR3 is TGTGCCAGCAGCTCCGGGACTAGCGGGTCTGGGGCCAACGTCCTGACTTTC. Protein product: CASSSGTSGSGANVLTF.

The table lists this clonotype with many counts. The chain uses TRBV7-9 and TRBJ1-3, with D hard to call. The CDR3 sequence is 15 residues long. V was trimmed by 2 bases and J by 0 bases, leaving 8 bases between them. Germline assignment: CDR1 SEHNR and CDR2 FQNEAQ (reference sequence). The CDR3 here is CASSLSTSSGNTIYF. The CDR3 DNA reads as TGTGCCAGCAGCTTATCTACCAGCTCTGGAAACACCATATATTTT.

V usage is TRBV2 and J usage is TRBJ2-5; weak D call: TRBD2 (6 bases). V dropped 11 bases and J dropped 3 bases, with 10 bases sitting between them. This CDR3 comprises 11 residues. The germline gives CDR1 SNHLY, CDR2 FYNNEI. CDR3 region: CAVSGEETQYF. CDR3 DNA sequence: TGTGCCGTATCGGGGGAAGAGACCCAGTACTTC.

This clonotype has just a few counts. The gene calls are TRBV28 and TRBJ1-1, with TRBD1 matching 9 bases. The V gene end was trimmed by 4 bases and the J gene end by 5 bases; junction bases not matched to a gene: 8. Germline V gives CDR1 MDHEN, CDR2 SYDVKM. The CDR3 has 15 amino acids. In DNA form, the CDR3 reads TGTGCCAGCAGTTCGACGGGACAGGGAGCGACTGAAGCTTTCTTT. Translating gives CASSSTGQGATEAFF.

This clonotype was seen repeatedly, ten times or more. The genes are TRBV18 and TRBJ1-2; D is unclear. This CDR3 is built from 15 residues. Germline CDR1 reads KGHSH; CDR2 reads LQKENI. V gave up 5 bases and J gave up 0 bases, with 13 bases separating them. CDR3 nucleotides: TGTGCCAGCTCAGTGGGCAGCGACACTAACTATGGCTACACCTTC. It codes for CASSVGSDTNYGYTF.

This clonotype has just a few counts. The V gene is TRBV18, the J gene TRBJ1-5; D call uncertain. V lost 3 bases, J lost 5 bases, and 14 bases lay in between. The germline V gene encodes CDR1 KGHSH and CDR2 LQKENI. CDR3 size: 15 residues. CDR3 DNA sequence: TGTGCCAGCTCACCTGCGGGGAATTCGGATCAGCCCCAGCATTTT. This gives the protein CASSPAGNSDQPQHF.